Shown below are 21 T cell receptor beta chains from a single sample sequenced in a study of blood T cell repertoires in COVID-19. TCRdb's copy holds only in-frame clones and misses some; the assay was immunoSEQ multiplex PCR. The sample holds around 130,000 clones, about four fifths seen once. Sequenced material: PBMCs or T cells enriched from blood (not recorded which). These receptors originate from a man younger than 40 who had recovered from COVID-19.

The chain uses TRBV19 and TRBJ1-5; no definite D call. CDR1 LNHDA and CDR2 SQIVND come from the germline V gene (reference sequence). The CDR3 is 16 amino acids. The V gene lost 4 bases and the J gene lost 5 bases, with 18 bases spanning the gap. CDR3 region: CASSKPGSRSYQPQHF. In nucleotides, the CDR3 is TGTGCCAGTAGTAAGCCCGGGAGTCGGAGTTATCAGCCCCAGCATTTT.

Comment on this clone: This specimen includes other DNA sequences encoding the same CDR3. The chain links TRBV5-4 to TRBJ2-7; the D gene is possibly TRBD2 (7 bases). CDR1 is SGHNT, CDR2 YYREEE, per germline (reference sequence). The CDR3 is made up of 14 amino acids. V lost 0 bases and J 4 bases, leaving 11 bases between the germline ends. The CDR3, as DNA: TGTGCCAGCAGCTTGGAAGGGGGAGGGTACGAGCAGTACTTC. Translated, it gives CASSLEGGGYEQYF.

The chain employs TRBV3-1 (or the pseudogene TRBV3-2) and TRBJ2-7, with TRBD1 matching over 11 bases. Germline V gene sequence: CDR1 LGHDT, CDR2 YNNKEL (reference sequence). The V gene end was trimmed by 1 base and the J gene end by 3 bases; junction bases not matched to a gene: 2. The CDR3 extends over 15 amino acids. The CDR3 nucleotides are TGTGCCAGCAGCCAAGGAGGGACAGGGGGCTACGAGCAGTACTTC. As protein: CASSQGGTGGYEQYF.

The chain recombines TRBV9 with TRBJ1-6; tentative D call: TRBD1 (5 bases). V was cut by 4 bases and J by 10 bases, with 15 bases left in between. This CDR3 contains 14 residues. The germline V gene has CDR1 SGDLS and CDR2 YYNGEE. For the CDR3, the DNA is TGTGCCAGCAGCTCGGGAGAGGGGAGATCACCCCTCCACTTT. Its protein is CASSSGEGRSPLHF.

This clone occurred once. This rearrangement joins TRBV5-1 to TRBJ2-3; D unclear. Germline loops: CDR1 SGHRS, CDR2 YFSETQ. CDR3 size: 15 residues. V lost 0 bases and J 5 bases, leaving 13 bases between the germline ends. CDR3 in DNA: TGCGCCAGCAGCTTGGTGGCGGATGCCCGAGATACGCAGTATTTT. Encoded protein: CASSLVADARDTQYF. Variable domain in full (rest from reference TRBV5-1 and TRBJ2-3): KAGVTQTPRYLIKTRGQQVTLSCSPISGHRSVSWYQQTPGQGLQFLFEYFSETQRNKGNFPGRFSGRQFSNSRSEMNVSTLELGDSALYLCASSLVADARDTQYFGPGTRLTVL.

The chain is built from TRBV19 and TRBJ2-5, with a possible D match to TRBD2 (6 bases). CDR3 length: 16 amino acids. V was shortened by 4 bases and J by 5 bases, with 20 bases between the two germline ends. Germline CDR1 reads LNHDA; CDR2 reads SQIVND (reference sequence). As DNA, the CDR3 is TGTGCCAGTAGTAGCACCCAGGGCGGGGTGGGTGAGACCCAGTACTTC. Its translation: CASSSTQGGVGETQYF.

V gene TRBV5-1 combines with J gene TRBJ1-2; weak D call: TRBD1 (5 bases). CDR3 length: 13 residues. Germline loops: CDR1 SGHRS, CDR2 YFSETQ. V was clipped by 4 bases and J by 8 bases, with 15 bases between them. The CDR3 DNA reads TGCGCCAGCAGCCAACTTCTCGGGGGAGGCTACACCTTC. Translating it yields CASSQLLGGGYTF.

The rearrangement joins TRBV30 to TRBJ1-2; 9 bases fit TRBD1. CDR3 size: 14 residues. Germline trimming cut 1 base from V and 8 bases from J; bases unmatched to any gene: 8. Germline V gene lookup returns CDR1 GTSNPN and CDR2 SVGIG (reference sequence). CDR3 in amino acids: CAWSATGQGTGYTF. For the CDR3, the DNA is TGTGCCTGGAGTGCAACCGGACAGGGGACGGGCTACACCTTC. Based on the CDR3 plus reference TRBV30 and TRBJ1-2, the full variable domain is SQTIHQWPATLVQPVGSPLSLECTVEGTSNPNLYWYRQAAGRGLQLLFYSVGIGQISSEVPQNLSASRPQDRQFILSSKKLLLSDSGFYLCAWSATGQGTGYTFGSGTRLTVV.

In its sample, this clone was seen once. This sequence joins TRBV5-1 and TRBJ1-1; D may be TRBD1 (5 bases). CDR1 and CDR2 from the germline V gene are SGHRS and YFSETQ. The CDR3 is made up of 14 amino acids. The V gene lost 3 bases and the J gene lost 1 base, with 10 bases spanning the gap. CDR3 nucleotides: TGCGCCAGCAGCTATAAAACAGGGAACACTGAAGCTTTCTTT. This codes for CASSYKTGNTEAFF.

The chain has TRBV19 and TRBJ2-7; 9 bases fit TRBD2. Germline CDR1 reads LNHDA; CDR2 reads SQIVND (reference sequence). V shed 9 bases and J 2 bases; nucleotides not matched to a gene: 17. The CDR3 spans 17 residues. The DNA for the CDR3 is TGTGCCAGCAGTCCCGGGGACCATAGCGGGAGTGCCTACGAGCAGTACTTC. As protein: CASSPGDHSGSAYEQYF.

This chain links TRBV5-4 with TRBJ2-7; TRBD2 agrees at 14 bases. The germline CDR1 and CDR2 sequences are SGHNT and YYREEE (reference sequence). The CDR3 consists of 16 residues. V was clipped by 0 bases and J by 7 bases; unmatched bases: 6. Here the CDR3 DNA reads TGTGCCAGCAGCTTGGGGACTAGCGGGAGGCCGTGGGAGCAGTACTTC. Protein product: CASSLGTSGRPWEQYF.

The chain has TRBV18 and TRBJ2-2, with 8 bases matching TRBD1. The trim removed 5 bases at V and 1 base at J, leaving 6 bases unmatched. The CDR3 runs 16 residues. Germline CDR1 is KGHSH and CDR2 is LQKENI. CDR3 amino acids: CASSRPGGRNTGELFF. CDR3 coding DNA: TGTGCCAGCTCAAGGCCAGGGGGCAGGAACACCGGGGAGCTGTTTTTT.

This sequence joins TRBV10-1 and TRBJ1-1, with D uncertain. The V end lost 3 bases, the J end lost 2 bases, and 7 bases lay between the germline ends. This CDR3 comprises 13 residues. Germline V CDR1 and CDR2: WNHNN, SYGVQD (reference sequence). The DNA for the CDR3 is TGCGCCAGCAGTGAAGTAGCCAACACTGAAGCTTTCTTT. Its protein is CASSEVANTEAFF.

The chain links TRBV5-1 to TRBJ2-1; 8 bases map to TRBD2. Germline values: CDR1 SGHRS, CDR2 YFSETQ. This CDR3 has 16 amino acids. V shed 4 bases, J shed 8 bases, and the junction held 14 bases outside the gene matches. CDR3 protein: CASSPGGLGSQYEQFF. In DNA form, the CDR3 reads TGCGCCAGCAGCCCGGGGGGGTTAGGTAGTCAGTATGAGCAGTTCTTC.

The chain joins TRBV5-1 to TRBJ2-3, with D perhaps TRBD1 (6 bases). Germline V CDR1 and CDR2: SGHRS, YFSETQ. V gave up 2 bases and J gave up 6 bases, with 13 bases separating them. This CDR3 region has 14 residues. CDR3 DNA sequence: TGCGCCAGCAGCTTTGGGGGCTCAGGGGATACGCAGTATTTT. This sequence encodes CASSFGGSGDTQYF.

This clone was counted only a few times. The gene calls are TRBV6-5 and TRBJ1-2, with 9 positions matching TRBD1. V dropped 10 bases and J dropped 6; count of bases not matched to a gene: 12. This CDR3 has 14 residues. Germline loops: CDR1 MNHEY, CDR2 SVGAGI. The CDR3 reads CATTITGGGDGYTF. DNA of the CDR3: TGTGCCACCACTATTACAGGGGGCGGGGATGGCTACACCTTC.

This sequence joins TRBV5-4 and TRBJ1-1; 8 bases agree with TRBD1. After removal of 4 bases from V and 0 bases from J, the junction contained 5 bases not matched to a gene. This CDR3 region has 15 residues. The germline V gene has CDR1 SGHNT and CDR2 YYREEE (reference sequence). CDR3 sequence: CASSPGGVMNTEAFF. In DNA, the CDR3 is TGTGCCAGCAGCCCAGGGGGCGTTATGAACACTGAAGCTTTCTTT.

The CDR3 reads CASGQGGTEAFF. The DNA of the CDR3 is TGTGCCAGTGGACAGGGAGGGACTGAAGCTTTCTTT. This chain links TRBV19 with TRBJ1-1, with TRBD1 matching over 8 bases. V was clipped by 8 bases and J by 5 bases; unmatched bases: 4. The length of the CDR3 is 12 residues. Germline V lookup: CDR1 LNHDA, CDR2 SQIVND (reference sequence).

This chain uses TRBV4-1 with TRBJ2-7; maybe TRBD1 (5 bases). The ends were cut back, 2 bases at V and 4 bases at J, with 24 bases in the middle. CDR3 length: 18 amino acids. Germline loops: CDR1 MGHRA, CDR2 YSYEKL. The CDR3 protein is CASSQSGFTQTGEYEQYF. The CDR3 DNA follows: TGCGCCAGCAGCCAATCTGGCTTCACCCAAACAGGAGAATACGAGCAGTACTTC.

The chain joins TRBV28 to TRBJ2-7; D is possibly TRBD1 (5 bases). Per germline, CDR1 MDHEN and CDR2 SYDVKM. The CDR3 extends over 14 amino acids. The ends were cut back, 5 bases at V and 0 bases at J, with 11 bases in the middle. The CDR3, as DNA: TGTGCCAGCAGTAAGACAGAATTCTCCTACGAGCAGTACTTC. It specifies CASSKTEFSYEQYF.

The chain couples TRBV29-1 to TRBJ1-1; 10 bases align to TRBD1. Germline CDR1 and CDR2: SQVTM and ANQGSEA. The length of the CDR3 is 15 residues. Trimming cost V 6 bases and J 7 bases; bases outside gene matches: 14. CDR3 coding DNA: TGCAGCGTGGACCCCCGGGACAGGGGAAACCTTGAAGCTTTCTTT. It is translated as CSVDPRDRGNLEAFF.